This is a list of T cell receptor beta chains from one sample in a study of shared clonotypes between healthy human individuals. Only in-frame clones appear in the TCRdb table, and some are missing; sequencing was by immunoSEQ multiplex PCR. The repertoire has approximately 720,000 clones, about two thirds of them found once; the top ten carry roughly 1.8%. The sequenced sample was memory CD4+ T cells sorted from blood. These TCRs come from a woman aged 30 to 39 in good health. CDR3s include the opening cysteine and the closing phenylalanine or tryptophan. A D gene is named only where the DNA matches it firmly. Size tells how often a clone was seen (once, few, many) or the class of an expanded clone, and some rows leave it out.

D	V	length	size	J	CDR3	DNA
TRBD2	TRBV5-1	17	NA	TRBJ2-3	CASSLPTSAGGTDTQYF	TGCGCCAGCAGCTTGCCCACCTCGGCGGGAGGCACAGATACGCAGTATTTT
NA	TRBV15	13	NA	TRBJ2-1	CATSRGNREPQFF	TGTGCCACCAGCAGAGGCAACCGGGAACCCCAGTTCTTC
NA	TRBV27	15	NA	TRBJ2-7	CASSLKQGISVEQYF	TGTGCCAGCAGCTTGAAGCAGGGAATTTCCGTCGAGCAGTACTTC
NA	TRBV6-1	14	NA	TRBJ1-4	CAAQEDRLNEKLFF	TGTGCCGCGCAGGAGGACCGACTCAATGAAAAACTGTTTTTT
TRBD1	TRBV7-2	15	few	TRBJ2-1	CASNSPDRVNFEQFF	TGTGCCAGCAATTCACCCGACAGGGTAAATTTTGAGCAGTTCTTC
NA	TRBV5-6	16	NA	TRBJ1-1	CASSFGGWDGNTEAFF	TGTGCCAGCAGCTTTGGGGGCTGGGACGGGAACACTGAAGCTTTCTTT
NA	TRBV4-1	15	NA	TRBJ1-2	CASSQDFGVGSGYTF	TGCGCCAGCAGCCAAGATTTCGGGGTGGGAAGTGGCTACACCTTC
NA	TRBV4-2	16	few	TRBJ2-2	CASSQDRDVAIGELFF	TGTGCCAGCAGCCAAGACCGGGACGTGGCTATAGGGGAGCTGTTTTTT
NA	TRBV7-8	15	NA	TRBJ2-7	CASSSPGRSSYEQYF	TGTGCCAGCAGCTCCCCGGGACGGAGCTCCTACGAGCAGTACTTC
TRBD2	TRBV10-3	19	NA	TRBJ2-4	CAISAGTSGSGLAKNIQYF	TGTGCCATCAGTGCCGGGACTAGCGGGAGCGGTCTAGCCAAAAACATTCAGTACTTC
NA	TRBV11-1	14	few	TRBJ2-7	CASSLDSWNYEQYF	TGTGCCAGCAGCCTCGACAGTTGGAACTACGAGCAGTACTTC
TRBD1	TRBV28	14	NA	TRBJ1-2	CASSLDRGLHGYTF	TGTGCCAGCAGTTTAGACAGGGGCCTTCATGGCTACACCTTC
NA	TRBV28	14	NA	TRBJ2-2	CATRVRGRTGELFF	TGTGCCACCCGGGTACGGGGCCGGACCGGGGAGCTGTTTTTT
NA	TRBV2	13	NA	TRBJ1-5	CANSRTEDQPQHF	TGTGCCAACTCCCGGACGGAGGATCAGCCCCAGCATTTT
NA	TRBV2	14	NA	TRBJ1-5	CASTETWGAQPQHF	TGTGCCAGTACCGAGACCTGGGGGGCTCAGCCCCAGCATTTT
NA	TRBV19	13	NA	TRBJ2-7	CASSRGTYYEQYF	TGTGCCAGTAGCCGGGGGACATACTACGAGCAGTACTTC
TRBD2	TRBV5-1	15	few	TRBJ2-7	CASSSLAGGPGEQYF	TGCGCCAGCAGCTCGCTAGCGGGAGGGCCAGGGGAGCAGTACTTC
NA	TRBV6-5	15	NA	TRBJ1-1	CASSPRRGGDTEAFF	TGTGCCAGCAGTCCCCGACGTGGAGGGGACACTGAAGCTTTCTTT
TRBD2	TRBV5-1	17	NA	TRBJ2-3	CASSLGPEAGSTDTQYF	TGCGCCAGCAGCTTGGGGCCGGAAGCGGGAAGCACAGATACGCAGTATTTT
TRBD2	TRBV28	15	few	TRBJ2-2	CASSSGGRGTGELFF	TGTGCCAGCAGTTCTGGCGGGAGAGGGACCGGGGAGCTGTTTTTT
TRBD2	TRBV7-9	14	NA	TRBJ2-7	CASSFGGSSYEQYF	TGTGCCAGCAGCTTCGGGGGGAGCTCCTACGAGCAGTACTTC
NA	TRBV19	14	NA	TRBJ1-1	CASSRDAMNTEAFF	TGTGCCAGTAGTCGGGACGCGATGAACACTGAAGCTTTCTTT
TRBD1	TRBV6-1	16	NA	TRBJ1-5	CASNDPGQGRGQPQHF	TGTGCCAGCAATGACCCTGGACAGGGACGAGGACAGCCCCAGCATTTT
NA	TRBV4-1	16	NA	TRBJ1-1	CASSQGGGRPGIEAFF	TGCGCCAGCAGCCAAGGGGGTGGCCGACCTGGGATTGAAGCTTTCTTT
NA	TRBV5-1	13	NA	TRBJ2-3	CASSTYRADTQYF	TGCGCCAGCAGCACCTACAGGGCAGATACGCAGTATTTT
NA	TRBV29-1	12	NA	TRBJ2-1	CSVQRVPDEQFF	TGCAGCGTTCAGCGGGTCCCGGATGAGCAGTTCTTC
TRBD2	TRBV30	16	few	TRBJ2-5	CACPYQIAGEQETQYF	TGTGCCTGCCCCTACCAAATAGCGGGGGAGCAAGAGACCCAGTACTTC
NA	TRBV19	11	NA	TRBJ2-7	CASGRFNEQYF	TGTGCCAGTGGGCGGTTCAACGAGCAGTACTTC
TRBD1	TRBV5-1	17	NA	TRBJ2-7	CASSFSGTGAPSLEQYF	TGCGCCAGCAGCTTTTCCGGGACAGGGGCCCCCTCCTTGGAGCAGTACTTC
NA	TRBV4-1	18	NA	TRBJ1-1	CASSHRGFLGFANTEAFF	TGCGCCAGCAGCCACCGCGGATTCCTCGGGTTTGCGAACACTGAAGCTTTCTTT
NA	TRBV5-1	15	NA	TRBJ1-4	CASSVGYGADEKLFF	TGCGCCAGCAGTGTCGGATATGGAGCGGATGAAAAACTGTTTTTT
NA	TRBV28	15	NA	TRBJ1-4	CASSFQGRNNEKLFF	TGTGCCAGCAGTTTTCAGGGACGGAATAATGAAAAACTGTTTTTT